This TCR beta chain was identified in a study of blood T cell repertoires in COVID-19. Study-wide context: Samples of COVID-19 (acute and convalescent) were obtained from the United States, Italy and Spain. Sources were T cells, B-cell-depleted T cells, or PBMCs; the material itself was cDNA or gDNA.

Original processing notes: Nucleated cell counts were estimated from reference gene primer amplification. Data came from immunoSEQ multiplex PCR; TCRdb stores just in-frame clones and leaves some out. That table is the source of V, J and clone size, and D and trimming were worked out from the DNA. The sample holds approximately 310,000 clones, 87% seen once. CDR1 and CDR2 from the germline V gene are KGHSH and LQKENI. V was cut by 5 bases and J by 7 bases, with 11 bases left in between. The CDR3 consists of 12 residues. The sample was peripheral blood. The chain is built from TRBV18 and TRBJ1-2, with D perhaps matching TRBD1 (6 bases). The origin of this receptor is a woman aged 45-65 years who had recovered from COVID-19. CDR3 nucleotide sequence: TGTGCCAGCTCAGAAGAACAGGGTGGCTACACCTTC. Translated, it gives CASSEEQGGYTF.